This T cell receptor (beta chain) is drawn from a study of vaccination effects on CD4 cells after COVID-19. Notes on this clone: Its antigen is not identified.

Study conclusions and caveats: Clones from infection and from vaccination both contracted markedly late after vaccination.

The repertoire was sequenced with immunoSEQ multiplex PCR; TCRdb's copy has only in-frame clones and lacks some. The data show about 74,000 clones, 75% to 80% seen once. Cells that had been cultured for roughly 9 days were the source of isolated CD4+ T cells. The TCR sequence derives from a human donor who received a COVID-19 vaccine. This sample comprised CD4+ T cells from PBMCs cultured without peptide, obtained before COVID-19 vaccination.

CDR3 sequence reads: CASTRYRKKETQYF. Written as DNA, the CDR3 is TGTGCCAGCACCCGATACCGGAAAAAAGAGACCCAGTACTTC. The gene calls are TRBV28 and TRBJ2-5; D ambiguous. This CDR3 has 14 amino acids. The ends were cut back, 7 bases at V and 3 bases at J, with 15 bases in the middle. Germline lookup yields CDR1 MDHEN and CDR2 SYDVKM.